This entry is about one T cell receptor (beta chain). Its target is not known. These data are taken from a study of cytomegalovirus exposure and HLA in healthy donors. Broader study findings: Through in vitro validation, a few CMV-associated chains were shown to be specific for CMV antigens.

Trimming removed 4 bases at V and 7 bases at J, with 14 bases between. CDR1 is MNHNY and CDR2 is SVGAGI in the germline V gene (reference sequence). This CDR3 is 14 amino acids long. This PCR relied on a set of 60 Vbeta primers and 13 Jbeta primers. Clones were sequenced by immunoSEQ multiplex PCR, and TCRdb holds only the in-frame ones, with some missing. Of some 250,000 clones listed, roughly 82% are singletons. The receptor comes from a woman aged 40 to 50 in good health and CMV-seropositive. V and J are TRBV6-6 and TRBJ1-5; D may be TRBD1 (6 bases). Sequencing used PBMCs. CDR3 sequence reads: CASSSDRFEQPQHF. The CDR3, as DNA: TGTGCCAGCAGTTCCGACAGGTTCGAACAGCCCCAGCATTTT.